The T cell receptor beta chain under discussion was sequenced for a study of T cell changes during pregnancy in multiple sclerosis. Assay: immunoSEQ multiplex PCR; the TCRdb copy retains only in-frame clones and omits some. The sample holds 90,000 to 120,000 clones; more than 85% are singletons and the top ten take 3% to 3.5%. Germline-derived CDR1 and CDR2 are MGHRA and YSYEKL. CDR3 length: 15 residues. V was trimmed by 2 bases and J by 2 bases, leaving 13 bases between them. J is TRBJ2-7 and V is TRBV4-1; a possible D gene is TRBD2 (6 bases). The receptor's source is a female donor with multiple sclerosis, enrolled in a pregnancy study. Material: peripheral blood, obtained after pregnancy. CDR3 loop: CASSQTDGGTYEQYF. Written as DNA, the CDR3 is TGCGCCAGCAGCCAAACGGACGGAGGGACCTACGAGCAGTACTTC.